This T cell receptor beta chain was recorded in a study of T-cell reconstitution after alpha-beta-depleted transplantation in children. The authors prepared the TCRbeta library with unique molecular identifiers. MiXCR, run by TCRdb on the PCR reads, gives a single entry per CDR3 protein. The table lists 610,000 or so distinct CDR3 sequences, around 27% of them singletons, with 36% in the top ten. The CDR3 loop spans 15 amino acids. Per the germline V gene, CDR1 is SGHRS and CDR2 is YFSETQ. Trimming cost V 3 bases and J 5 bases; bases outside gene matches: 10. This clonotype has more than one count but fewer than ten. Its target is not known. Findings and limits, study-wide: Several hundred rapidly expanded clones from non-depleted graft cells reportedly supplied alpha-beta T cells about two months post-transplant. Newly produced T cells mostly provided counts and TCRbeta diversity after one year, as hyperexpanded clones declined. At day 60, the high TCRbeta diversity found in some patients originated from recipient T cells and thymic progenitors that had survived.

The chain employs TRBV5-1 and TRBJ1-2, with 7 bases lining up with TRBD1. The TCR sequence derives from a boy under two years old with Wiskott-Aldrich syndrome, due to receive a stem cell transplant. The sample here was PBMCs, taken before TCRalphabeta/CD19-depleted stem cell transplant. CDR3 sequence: CASSSSDRSSYGYTF. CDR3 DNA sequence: TGCGCCAGCAGCTCCTCGGACAGGTCGTCGTATGGCTACACCTTC.